This T cell receptor (beta chain) was identified in a study of cytomegalovirus exposure and HLA in healthy donors. Overall study results and limits: In vitro confirmation showed three CMV-associated chains to be CMV antigen specific.

Use of 60 Vbeta and 13 Jbeta primers characterized the PCR. Assay: immunoSEQ multiplex PCR; the TCRdb copy retains only in-frame clones and omits some. The sample includes about 180,000 clones, over 70% of them seen just once. Concerning this clone: Its antigen is still unknown. This sample also contains other DNA sequences that code for the same CDR3.

Germline V lookup: CDR1 KGHSH, CDR2 LQKENI. V gave up 6 bases and J gave up 0 bases, with 9 bases separating them. The CDR3 covers 15 residues. The chain recombines TRBV18 with TRBJ2-6; D unclear. The sample was PBMCs. The sequence was obtained from a man aged 40-55 years in good health and CMV-seronegative. This CDR3 is CASSPGSSGANVLTF. Written as DNA, the CDR3 is TGTGCCAGCTCCCCTGGTAGCTCTGGGGCCAACGTCCTGACTTTC.